The 21 T cell receptor beta chains below were found in one sample sequenced in a study of siplizumab effects on memory and regulatory T cells (dated 2019 in TCRdb). Library preparation used the immunoSEQ multiplex PCR assay. TCRdb mirrors the immuneACCESS table, restricted to in-frame sequences. Some clones are absent from its copies; in checked studies, under half trace to an unresolved V gene, and the reason for the others is unknown. Present in this sample are 100,000 or so clones, about 95% of which were seen just once. Roughly 0.62% of the sample lies in the top ten. The sample taken for sequencing was Tregs sorted from blood. These receptors were taken from a human donor in good health.

In DNA, the CDR3 is TGTGCCAGCAGTTACTCGGTTTTGGCAGGCGGCTACGAGCAGTACTTC. Translating gives CASSYSVLAGGYEQYF. The rearrangement joins TRBV6-5 to TRBJ2-7; D ambiguous. V was pared by 0 bases and J by 3 bases, with 15 bases between. Looked up from germline, CDR1 is MNHEY and CDR2 is SVGAGI. This CDR3 is built from 16 residues.

As for this clone: This CDR3 is also generated by other DNA sequences in the sample. The rearrangement uses TRBV27 and TRBJ2-7, with 10 bases matching TRBD1. The germline CDR1 and CDR2 sequences are MNHEY and SMNVEV (reference sequence). V shed 6 bases, J shed 9 bases, and the junction held 11 bases outside the gene matches. There are 14 residues in the CDR3. CDR3 nucleotides: TGTGCCAGCAGCACCGGGACAGGGGCCGTCGGGCAGTACTTC. Protein product: CASSTGTGAVGQYF.

The chain couples TRBV5-1 to TRBJ1-2; tentative D call: TRBD1 (5 bases). The CDR3 has 15 residues. The V end lost 5 bases, the J end lost 4 bases, and 18 bases lay between the germline ends. Germline V CDR1 and CDR2: SGHRS, YFSETQ. CDR3 loop: CASRVSGESSYGYTF. The CDR3 DNA sequence: TGCGCCAGCAGAGTTTCGGGGGAGAGTAGCTATGGCTACACCTTC.

The rearrangement links TRBV30 to TRBJ1-5; no clear D gene. The CDR3 is 14 residues long. V was trimmed by 2 bases and J by 3 bases, leaving 11 bases between them. The germline V gene has CDR1 GTSNPN and CDR2 SVGIG (reference sequence). CDR3 amino acids: CAWSYWGPNQPQHF. In DNA, the CDR3 is TGTGCCTGGAGTTACTGGGGTCCCAATCAGCCCCAGCATTTT.

The chain couples TRBV14 to TRBJ2-1; 8 nucleotides match TRBD2. Trimming removed 4 bases from V and 13 bases from J; junction bases left unmatched: 12. Germline loops: CDR1 SGHDN, CDR2 FVKESK. This CDR3 contains 14 residues. The CDR3 DNA follows: TGTGCCAGCAGCCGGCACTGGACGGGAGGGAAACAGTTCTTC. It encodes CASSRHWTGGKQFF.

The gene calls are TRBV5-6 and TRBJ2-7; D is perhaps TRBD1 (6 bases). With 2 bases removed from V and 4 bases from J, the gap between germline ends came to 16 bases. This CDR3 has 15 amino acids. Looked up from germline, CDR1 is SGHDT and CDR2 is YYEEEE. This chain's CDR3 is CASSFRQVGAYEQYF. CDR3 DNA sequence: TGTGCCAGCAGCTTTAGACAGGTTGGGGCATACGAGCAGTACTTC.

This rearrangement joins TRBV15 to TRBJ1-1, with TRBD1 identical over 7 bases. This CDR3 is built from 13 residues. V was clipped by 7 bases and J by 5 bases; unmatched bases: 7. Germline CDR1 LNHNV, CDR2 YYDKDF (reference sequence). The CDR3 reads CATNRDRRTEAFF. In DNA form, the CDR3 reads TGTGCCACCAACCGGGACAGACGGACTGAAGCTTTCTTT.

The count of this clone is one. This CDR3 is also generated by other DNA sequences in the sample. V and J are TRBV30 and TRBJ1-5; TRBD1 is a possible D gene (5 bases). The V end was cut by 0 bases, the J end by 5 bases, with 8 bases between. Germline CDR1 and CDR2: GTSNPN and SVGIG (reference sequence). The CDR3 is 13 residues long. CDR3 DNA sequence: TGTGCCTGGAGTGTCCTCAGGGATCAGCCCCAGCATTTT. Its translation is CAWSVLRDQPQHF. The variable domain in full, with the rest retrieved from reference TRBV30 and TRBJ1-5, is SQTIHQWPATLVQPVGSPLSLECTVEGTSNPNLYWYRQAAGRGLQLLFYSVGIGQISSEVPQNLSASRPQDRQFILSSKKLLLSDSGFYLCAWSVLRDQPQHFGDGTRLSIL.

This chain joins TRBV19 and TRBJ2-1, with TRBD2 identical over 7 bases. Germline loops: CDR1 LNHDA, CDR2 SQIVND (reference sequence). This CDR3 comprises 13 residues. The junction had 9 bases not matched to a gene; V was cut back by 7 bases and J by 9 bases. The CDR3 is CASNERREGEQFF. The CDR3 DNA sequence: TGTGCCAGTAACGAGCGTAGGGAGGGTGAGCAGTTCTTC. The whole variable domain, filled in from reference TRBV19 and TRBJ2-1, reads DGGITQSPKYLFRKEGQNVTLSCEQNLNHDAMYWYRQDPGQGLRLIYYSQIVNDFQKGDIAEGYSVSREKKESFPLTVTSAQKNPTAFYLCASNERREGEQFFGPGTRLTVL.

The chain is built from TRBV19 and TRBJ2-4; D call uncertain. Germline assignment: CDR1 LNHDA and CDR2 SQIVND (reference sequence). Trimming removed 5 bases at V and 0 bases at J, with 11 bases between. The CDR3 is 15 residues long. CDR3 residues: CASSSRTVAKNIQYF. The CDR3 nucleotides read TGTGCCAGTAGTTCACGGACGGTAGCCAAAAACATTCAGTACTTC.

In the case of this clone: This sample also contains other DNA sequences that code for the same CDR3. This chain connects TRBV6-5 to TRBJ1-2; D is unresolved. V lost 6 bases and J 0 bases, leaving 8 bases between the germline ends. Germline CDR1 is MNHEY and CDR2 is SVGAGI. There are 13 residues in the CDR3. This CDR3 reads CASSSQSNYGYTF. DNA for the CDR3: TGTGCCAGCAGCTCTCAGTCTAACTATGGCTACACCTTC.

The CDR3 protein is CASGGSTRDGSATTIQYF. The CDR3 DNA is TGTGCCAGCGGTGGGTCAACTCGAGACGGGTCCGCCACAACCATTCAGTACTTC. This chain links TRBV11-2 with TRBJ2-4; D unclear. CDR3 size: 18 residues. Germline CDR1 reads SGHAT; CDR2 reads FQNNGV. The V gene lost 8 bases and the J gene lost 9 bases, with 32 bases spanning the gap.

This rearrangement joins TRBV6-5 to TRBJ1-1; possible D gene TRBD1, 5 bases. Deletions cut 1 base from V and 11 bases from J, with 14 bases between. Germline V gene data show CDR1 as MNHEY and CDR2 as SVGAGI. The length of the CDR3 is 13 residues. CDR3 nucleotides: TGTGCCAGCAGTTACTGGTTGCGGGGGGACGCTTTCTTT. It yields the protein CASSYWLRGDAFF.

The CDR3 nucleotides are TGTGCCAGCAGGCAGGGGGGCAATCAGCCCCAGCATTTT. Protein: CASRQGGNQPQHF. This chain uses TRBV6-6 with TRBJ1-5; 7 bases are a match to TRBD1. The CDR3 has 13 amino acids. Trimming cost V 6 bases and J 2 bases; bases outside gene matches: 1. Germline V gene sequence: CDR1 MNHNY, CDR2 SVGAGI (reference sequence).

The genes are TRBV19 and TRBJ2-3, with D possibly TRBD2 on 5 matching bases. Per germline, CDR1 LNHDA and CDR2 SQIVND (reference sequence). The length of the CDR3 is 17 residues. Trimming shortened V by 3 bases and J by 0 bases, and 16 bases separated the two germline ends. The CDR3 here is CASSISRGSGSTDTQYF. For the CDR3, the DNA is TGTGCCAGTAGTATCTCCCGGGGAAGCGGAAGCACAGATACGCAGTATTTT.

The gene calls are TRBV25-1 and TRBJ2-1; D might be TRBD1 (5 bases). Germline loops: CDR1 MGHDK, CDR2 SYGVNS. This CDR3 has 13 amino acids. V lost 9 bases and J lost 3, with 12 bases in between. As DNA, the CDR3 is TGTGCCAGTGAAGACAGTTACTACAATGAGCAGTTCTTC. Protein product: CASEDSYYNEQFF.

This chain uses TRBV18 with TRBJ2-1, with unresolved D. V lost 7 bases, J lost 3 bases, and 19 bases lay in between. The CDR3 spans 16 residues. Germline CDR1 is KGHSH and CDR2 is LQKENI. CDR3 nucleotide sequence: TGTGCCAGCTTTTTCCAAAACACGATCCTCTACAATGAGCAGTTCTTC. Translation: CASFFQNTILYNEQFF.

The CDR3 loop is CASSPLYGLYEQYF. The CDR3 coding sequence is TGTGCCAGCAGCCCCCTCTATGGCCTCTACGAGCAGTACTTC. The chain combines TRBV5-8 with TRBJ2-7; no definite D call. From germline, CDR1 is SGHTS and CDR2 YDEGEE. V was pared by 4 bases and J by 3 bases, with 14 bases between. The CDR3 is made up of 14 amino acids.

The rearrangement uses TRBV14 and TRBJ1-2, with TRBD1 matching 8 bases. The CDR3 covers 13 residues. CDR1 SGHDN and CDR2 FVKESK come from the germline V gene. V gave up 6 bases and J gave up 4 bases; unmatched junction bases: 4. As DNA, the CDR3 is TGTGCCAGCAGAGGACAGGGTACCTATGGCTACACCTTC. Translating gives CASRGQGTYGYTF. The full variable domain, completed using reference TRBV14 and TRBJ1-2, is EAGVTQFPSHSVIEKGQTVTLRCDPISGHDNLYWYRRVMGKEIKFLLHFVKESKQDESGMPNNRFLAERTGGTYSTLKVQPAELEDSGVYFCASRGQGTYGYTFGSGTRLTVV.

The chain recombines TRBV10-2 with TRBJ2-1; 16 bases match TRBD2. Germline V gene data show CDR1 as WSHSY and CDR2 as SAAADI. The CDR3 spans 20 residues. Trimming cost V 3 bases and J 7 bases; bases outside gene matches: 15. The CDR3 region is CASSDSGPGLAGGPGNEQFF. The CDR3 DNA is TGCGCCAGCAGTGACTCCGGACCGGGACTAGCGGGAGGGCCGGGTAATGAGCAGTTCTTC.

This rearrangement joins TRBV30 to TRBJ1-3, with D unclear. Trimming removed 4 bases from V and 0 bases from J, with 10 bases in between. Per germline, CDR1 GTSNPN and CDR2 SVGIG (reference sequence). This CDR3 spans 14 amino acids. CDR3 coding DNA: TGTGCCTGGATGGGGTCTTACTCTGGAAACACCATATATTTT. Amino acid sequence: CAWMGSYSGNTIYF.